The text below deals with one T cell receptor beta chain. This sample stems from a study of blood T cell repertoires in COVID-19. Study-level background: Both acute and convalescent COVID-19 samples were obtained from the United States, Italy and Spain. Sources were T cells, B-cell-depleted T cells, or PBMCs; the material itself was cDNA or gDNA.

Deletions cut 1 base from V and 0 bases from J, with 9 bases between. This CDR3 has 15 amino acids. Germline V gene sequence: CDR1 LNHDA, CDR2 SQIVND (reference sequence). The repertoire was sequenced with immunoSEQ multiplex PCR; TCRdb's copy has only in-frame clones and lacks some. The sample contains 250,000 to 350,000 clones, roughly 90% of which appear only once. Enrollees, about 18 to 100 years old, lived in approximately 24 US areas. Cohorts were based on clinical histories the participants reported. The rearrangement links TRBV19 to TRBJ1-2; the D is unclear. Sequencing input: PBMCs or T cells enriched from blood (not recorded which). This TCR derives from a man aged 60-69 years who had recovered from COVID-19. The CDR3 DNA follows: TGTGCCAGTAGTATAGGCAGGAGGACTAACTATGGCTACACCTTC. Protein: CASSIGRRTNYGYTF.